The 3 T cell receptor beta chains given below trace back to one sample, sequenced in a study of shared clonotypes between healthy human individuals. Using immunoSEQ multiplex PCR, the repertoire was profiled, and TCRdb retains in-frame clones only, with some absent. This sample has roughly 1.5 million clones; 95% to 99% occur once, and the top ten carry roughly 0.45%. The sample was naive CD4+ T cells sorted from blood. Subset reported: CD45RA+ positively selected. These receptors were taken from a man aged 30 to 39 in good health.

A single count supports this clone. This rearrangement joins TRBV27 to TRBJ1-5, with TRBD1 matching 9 bases. The germline V gene encodes CDR1 MNHEY and CDR2 SMNVEV (reference sequence). The CDR3 totals 18 residues. After removal of 2 bases from V and 0 bases from J, the junction contained 8 bases not matched to a gene. The CDR3 protein is CASSLVLGTGPSNQPQHF. The CDR3 coding sequence is TGTGCCAGCAGTTTAGTCCTCGGGACAGGGCCTAGCAATCAGCCCCAGCATTTT.

This clone was recorded only once. The V and J genes are TRBV7-9 and TRBJ1-1; D unresolved. Per the germline V gene, CDR1 is SEHNR and CDR2 is FQNEAQ (reference sequence). The V and J ends lost 5 bases and 4 bases respectively, with 5 bases between them. The CDR3 covers 11 residues. The CDR3 region has the DNA TGTGCCAGCAGCAGGGTCACTGAAGCTTTCTTT. Translation: CASSRVTEAFF.

This clone was observed a single time. This rearrangement joins TRBV10-3 to TRBJ2-1; 11 bases are a match to TRBD2. Germline CDR1 reads ENHRY; CDR2 reads SYGVKD. The CDR3 is made up of 18 amino acids. V shed 4 bases and J 2 bases; nucleotides not matched to a gene: 10. CDR3 loop: CAISAGTSGVLTYNEQFF. As DNA, the CDR3 is TGTGCCATCAGTGCGGGGACTAGCGGCGTACTTACCTACAATGAGCAGTTCTTC.